This T cell receptor beta chain is drawn from a study of blood T cell repertoires in COVID-19 (dated by TCRdb to the early 2020s). At the level of the whole study: Collaborator samples came from the United States, Italy and Spain and covered acute and convalescent phases of COVID-19. The material from the prospective study consisted of cDNA or gDNA derived from T cells, B-cell-depleted T cells, or PBMCs. A de-identified subject ID, COVID-19 status, age in years and sex were almost always included in the sample metadata. Deeply sampled blood TCRbeta repertoires from subjects exposed to, actively infected with, or recovered from COVID-19 were included in the dataset. Samples came from the ongoing ImmuneRACE study (first 160 participants) plus 1,254 subjects from 6 global collaborators. Where HLA class I and class II types were available, the types were taken from metadata supplied by the sample provider, not from assay-based typing. The repertoires were made available in a free public database intended to serve as a resource for research on the immune response to SARS-CoV-2. Points the paper makes about the study in general: How much clinical and demographic metadata was included differed by source and by participant, and the metadata was provided uncurated.

TCRbeta CDR3 regions were amplified from genomic DNA using the immunoSEQ Assay, a bias-controlled multiplex PCR. The paper's processing steps were these. The number of nucleated cells in each sample was estimated by amplification of reference gene primers within the assay. To quantify the absolute abundance of each unique TCRbeta CDR3 rearrangement, sequence reads were collapsed and filtered. For each sample, productive Simpson clonality was calculated by taking the square root of Simpson's diversity index across productive rearrangements. The clones in this table, taken by TCRdb from immuneACCESS, are in-frame only. Not every clone is retained; where verified, under half of the shortfall comes from an unresolved V gene, and the cause of the rest is unknown. That table supplies the V and J calls and clone size; D and trimming were determined from the DNA. Counted in this sample were around 120,000 clones; approximately 86% of them appeared once. The ten largest clones take up about 2.5% of the sample.

Enrolling through a virtual design, the prospective study's participants ranged in age from about 18 to 89 years and lived across approximately 25 United States geographic areas. In the prospective study, participants were assigned to cohorts based on the clinical history participants reported in a screening survey and a study questionnaire. For ImmuneRACE Cohort 3, a participant was defined as recovered based on two consecutive negative NP/OP PCR tests, clearance by a healthcare professional, or resolution of symptoms. In the prospective study, whole blood, serum and a nasopharyngeal or oropharyngeal swab were collected from each participant by mobile phlebotomists. Participants in the prospective study had the option to provide additional blood draws and questionnaires over a roughly 2-month period. Before DNA extraction, prospective study blood samples were shipped either frozen or at room temperature.

For CDR1 and CDR2, the germline V gene (reference sequence) lists LNHDA and SQIVND. Deletion took 6 bases off V and 5 bases off J, with a span of 20 bases between the germline ends. Spanning cysteine to phenylalanine, the CDR3 consists of 15 amino acids. Only the CDR3 part of the read is kept: 45 bases, read in frame from the first base. The table lists this clone with a few counts. What this receptor recognizes is not known. Base qualities are not provided; no much larger clone lies one nucleotide away. The sequenced material came from PBMCs or T cells enriched from blood (not recorded which). The chain uses TRBV19 and TRBJ2-7, and the D gene may be TRBD1, 5 bases matching. This TCR derives from a woman aged 50 to 60 who had recovered from COVID-19. The CDR3 reads as follows: CASSQVAGLGNEQYF. The DNA reads as follows: TGTGCCAGTAGCCAAGTTGCAGGGTTGGGCAACGAGCAGTACTTC.